These T cell receptor beta chains were read from a single sample in a study of blood T cell repertoires in COVID-19. Method: immunoSEQ multiplex PCR; TCRdb's copy keeps in-frame clones and lacks some. The table lists some 73,000 clones, approximately 80% of them singletons. Sequencing input: peripheral blood. All receptors derive from an older woman with acute or convalescent COVID-19. CDR3s include the opening cysteine and the closing phenylalanine or tryptophan. D genes are given only for firm matches. Clone size is not always given. Where it is, it says once, few, many or a class for expanded clones.

abundance,v_gene,j_gene,d_gene,CDR3aa,CDR3nt
NA,TRBV5-1,TRBJ2-6,NA,CASSLALGSSGANVLTF,TGCGCCAGCAGCTTGGCCTTAGGGAGCTCTGGGGCCAACGTCCTGACTTTC
NA,TRBV30,TRBJ1-2,NA,CAWSAFRMGGDNYGYTF,TGTGCCTGGAGTGCCTTCAGAATGGGGGGGGACAACTATGGCTACACCTTC
NA,TRBV19,TRBJ1-1,TRBD1,CASSIDPDRGTEAFF,TGTGCCAGTAGTATAGATCCGGACAGGGGCACTGAAGCTTTCTTT
NA,TRBV30,TRBJ1-4,NA,CAWSPHAMATINEKLFF,TGTGCCTGGAGTCCGCACGCCATGGCAACGATTAATGAAAAACTGTTTTTT
NA,TRBV9,TRBJ1-1,NA,CASSVGKGGNTEAFF,TGTGCCAGCAGCGTAGGAAAGGGAGGGAACACTGAAGCTTTCTTT
NA,TRBV12-3/TRBV12-4,TRBJ1-2,NA,CASSLAAGVGYTF,TGTGCCAGCAGTTTAGCTGCAGGGGTGGGCTACACCTTC
NA,TRBV30,TRBJ2-7,TRBD2,CAWSVGAGGSYEQYF,TGTGCCTGGAGTGTAGGTGCGGGAGGTTCCTACGAGCAGTACTTC
NA,TRBV5-1,TRBJ2-3,TRBD1,CASSLEDRLADTQYF,TGCGCCAGCAGCTTGGAGGACAGGCTCGCAGATACGCAGTATTTT
NA,TRBV6-5,TRBJ1-1,TRBD1,CASSYGRGRTEAFF,TGTGCCAGCAGTTACGGCAGGGGGAGGACTGAAGCTTTCTTT
NA,TRBV7-2,TRBJ2-7,NA,CASSDPGTYEQYF,TGTGCCAGCAGCGATCCGGGGACCTACGAGCAGTACTTC
NA,TRBV5-8,TRBJ1-1,NA,CASPGAEAFF,TGTGCCAGCCCGGGAGCTGAAGCTTTCTTT
NA,TRBV14,TRBJ2-7,NA,CASSQDLSGTYEQYF,TGTGCCAGCAGCCAAGATCTATCGGGGACCTACGAGCAGTACTTC
NA,TRBV18,TRBJ1-1,NA,CASSPEPSRRAFF,TGTGCCAGCTCACCAGAACCCTCCCGGAGAGCTTTCTTT
NA,TRBV29-1,TRBJ2-1,TRBD2,CSVARTSAANEQFF,TGCAGCGTTGCTCGGACTAGCGCGGCCAATGAGCAGTTCTTC
once,TRBV7-8,TRBJ2-1,NA,CASSARTGSYNEQFF,TGTGCCAGCAGCGCGAGAACAGGGTCCTACAATGAGCAGTTCTTC
NA,TRBV6-5,TRBJ1-2,TRBD1,CASSYADRGGYTF,TGTGCCAGCAGTTACGCTGACAGGGGTGGCTACACCTTC
NA,TRBV28,TRBJ1-2,NA,CASSKGGAGVDYGYTF,TGTGCCAGCAGCAAGGGGGGGGCAGGGGTCGACTATGGCTACACCTTC
NA,TRBV5-1,TRBJ1-4,TRBD1,CASSLVGTGVDAPNEKLFF,TGCGCCAGCAGCTTGGTGGGGACAGGTGTTGATGCCCCAAATGAAAAACTGTTTTTT
few,TRBV30,TRBJ1-5,NA,CAWSRGRLGRGSNQPQHF,TGTGCCTGGAGCCGGGGTCGGCTGGGTCGAGGGAGCAATCAGCCCCAGCATTTT
NA,TRBV25-1,TRBJ2-7,NA,CASSCVQYF,TGTGCCAGCAGTTGCGTGCAGTACTTC
NA,TRBV7-3,TRBJ2-7,TRBD2,CASSVTGTSAAYEQYF,TGTGCCAGCAGCGTCACCGGGACTAGCGCCGCCTACGAGCAGTACTTC
NA,TRBV6-1,TRBJ2-1,NA,CASSDQGRGDYNEQFF,TGTGCCAGCAGTGACCAGGGCAGGGGGGACTACAATGAGCAGTTCTTC
NA,TRBV6-5,TRBJ1-1,TRBD1,CAAGQGVRNTEAFF,TGTGCCGCCGGACAGGGGGTAAGGAACACTGAAGCTTTCTTT
NA,TRBV4-1,TRBJ1-2,NA,CASSQDERVWNGYTF,TGCGCCAGCAGCCAAGATGAGAGGGTATGGAATGGCTACACCTTC
NA,TRBV11-2,TRBJ1-6,TRBD1,CASSLGSGGISPLHF,TGTGCCAGCAGCTTAGGGTCAGGGGGCATTTCACCCCTCCACTTT
NA,TRBV9,TRBJ2-1,NA,CASSVVERGEQFF,TGTGCCAGCAGCGTAGTTGAAAGGGGTGAGCAGTTCTTC
NA,TRBV3-1/TRBV3-2,TRBJ2-1,TRBD2,CASSLAGSYNEQFF,TGTGCCAGCAGCCTAGCGGGTTCTTACAATGAGCAGTTCTTC
once,TRBV3-1/TRBV3-2,TRBJ1-1,TRBD1,CASSDRDSHKAFF,TGTGCCAGCAGCGACCGGGACAGCCATAAAGCTTTCTTT
NA,TRBV11-2,TRBJ1-3,NA,CASSKRTATSGNTIYF,TGTGCCAGCAGCAAACGGACAGCGACCTCTGGAAACACCATATATTTT
once,TRBV9,TRBJ2-7,NA,CASSSELSSGEQYF,TGTGCCAGCAGCTCGGAGCTTAGCTCCGGCGAGCAGTACTTC
NA,TRBV5-1,TRBJ1-5,NA,CASSPGDSNQPQHF,TGCGCCAGCAGCCCTGGAGATAGCAATCAGCCCCAGCATTTT
NA,TRBV30,TRBJ1-5,TRBD1,CAWKRQGRNQPQHF,TGTGCCTGGAAAAGACAGGGCCGTAATCAGCCCCAGCATTTT
once,TRBV3-1/TRBV3-2,TRBJ2-7,TRBD2,CASSPTASGSEQYF,TGTGCCAGCAGCCCTACAGCTAGCGGGTCCGAGCAGTACTTC